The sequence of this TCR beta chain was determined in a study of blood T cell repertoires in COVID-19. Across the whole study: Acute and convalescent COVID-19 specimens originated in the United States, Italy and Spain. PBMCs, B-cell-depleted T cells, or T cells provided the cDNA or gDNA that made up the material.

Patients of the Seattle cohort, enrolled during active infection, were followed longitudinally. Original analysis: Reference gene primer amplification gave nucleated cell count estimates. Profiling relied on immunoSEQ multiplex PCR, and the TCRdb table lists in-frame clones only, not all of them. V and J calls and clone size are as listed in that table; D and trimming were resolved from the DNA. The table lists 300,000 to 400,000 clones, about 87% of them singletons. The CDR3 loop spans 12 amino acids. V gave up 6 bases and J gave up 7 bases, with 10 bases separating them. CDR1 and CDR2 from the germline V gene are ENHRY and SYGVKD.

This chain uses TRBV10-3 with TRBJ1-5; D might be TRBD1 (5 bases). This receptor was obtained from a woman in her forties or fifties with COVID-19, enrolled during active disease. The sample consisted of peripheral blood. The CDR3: CAISRPGQPQHF. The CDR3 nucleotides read TGTGCCATCAGCCGGCCAGGGCAGCCCCAGCATTTT.